What follows are 8 T cell receptor beta chains derived from one specimen sequenced in a study of cytomegalovirus exposure and HLA in healthy donors. Vbeta (60) and Jbeta (13) primers were used in the PCR. The data were produced by immunoSEQ multiplex PCR, yet TCRdb's version contains in-frame clones alone and is incomplete. In the table there are approximately 100,000 clones, roughly 70% of which are singletons. Material: PBMCs. These receptors all stem from a male donor in good health and CMV-seropositive.

The CDR3 DNA sequence: TGTGCCTGGAGTATCCTCAGGGAGGGATCCTACGAGCAGTACTTC. The encoded protein is CAWSILREGSYEQYF. The chain has TRBV30 and TRBJ2-7; 7 bases match TRBD2. The CDR3 consists of 15 residues. Germline CDR1 GTSNPN, CDR2 SVGIG (reference sequence). The junction had 8 bases not matched to a gene; V was cut back by 2 bases and J by 1 base.

V gene TRBV9 combines with J gene TRBJ2-1; TRBD2 matches 11 bases. This CDR3 is built from 17 residues. The V gene end was trimmed by 6 bases and the J gene end by 6 bases; junction bases not matched to a gene: 14. Germline CDR1 is SGDLS and CDR2 is YYNGEE. CDR3 amino acids: CASIPGLAEMYFNEQFF. The CDR3 DNA sequence: TGTGCCAGCATCCCGGGACTAGCGGAGATGTATTTCAATGAGCAGTTCTTC.

The gene calls are TRBV12-5 and TRBJ1-5; TRBD1 matches 7 bases. The J segment lost 3 bases and the V segment lost 9 bases, leaving 8 bases of the junction unmatched. The CDR3 runs to 14 residues. CDR1 is LGHNT and CDR2 is FRNRAP in the germline V gene. This CDR3 is CASSPQGVNQPQHF. In DNA, the CDR3 is TGTGCTAGCTCTCCCCAGGGGGTCAATCAGCCCCAGCATTTT.

The sample holds a few counts of this clone. This sequence joins TRBV28 and TRBJ1-5; D is perhaps TRBD1 (6 bases). CDR3 size: 14 residues. The germline gives CDR1 MDHEN, CDR2 SYDVKM. Between the trimmed V and J ends, which lost 2 bases and 6 bases, there was a span of 11 bases. CDR3 region: CASSLGNRVQPQHF. In nucleotides, the CDR3 is TGTGCCAGCAGTTTAGGAAACAGGGTTCAGCCCCAGCATTTT.

In its sample, this clone was seen a few times. The rearrangement uses TRBV7-2 and TRBJ2-3; D unresolved. With 5 bases removed from V and 7 bases from J, the gap between germline ends came to 10 bases. The CDR3 runs to 12 residues. The germline V gene has CDR1 SGHTA and CDR2 FQGNSA. CDR3 region: CASSPGEHTQYF. The DNA for the CDR3 is TGTGCCAGCAGCCCAGGTGAACATACGCAGTATTTT.

This clone was seen a handful of times. The chain couples TRBV6-5 to TRBJ2-7; perhaps TRBD1 as D (5 bases). Germline V CDR1 and CDR2: MNHEY, SVGAGI. The CDR3 spans 16 residues. V was shortened by 0 bases and J by 0 bases, with 12 bases between the two germline ends. DNA of the CDR3: TGTGCCAGCAGTTACTCGATAGGGGTCTCCTCCTACGAGCAGTACTTC. It yields the protein CASSYSIGVSSYEQYF.

The CDR3 DNA is TGCGCCAGCACCCAAGGAGGGGCTGGCTACAATGAGCAGTTCTTC. Translation: CASTQGGAGYNEQFF. This rearrangement joins TRBV5-1 to TRBJ2-1; possibly TRBD2 for D (6 bases). The germline gives CDR1 SGHRS, CDR2 YFSETQ. Trimming shortened V by 6 bases and J by 3 bases, and 16 bases separated the two germline ends. CDR3 length: 15 amino acids. Using reference TRBV5-1 and TRBJ2-1 for the parts outside the CDR3, the full variable domain is KAGVTQTPRYLIKTRGQQVTLSCSPISGHRSVSWYQQTPGQGLQFLFEYFSETQRNKGNFPGRFSGRQFSNSRSEMNVSTLELGDSALYLCASTQGGAGYNEQFFGPGTRLTVL.

The V and J genes are TRBV30 and TRBJ2-2; no definite D call. V lost 2 bases, J lost 2 bases, and 6 bases lay in between. The germline gives CDR1 GTSNPN, CDR2 SVGIG (reference sequence). CDR3 length: 13 amino acids. In DNA form, the CDR3 reads TGTGCCTGGAGTAGCGACAACACCGGGGAGCTGTTTTTT. It specifies CAWSSDNTGELFF.